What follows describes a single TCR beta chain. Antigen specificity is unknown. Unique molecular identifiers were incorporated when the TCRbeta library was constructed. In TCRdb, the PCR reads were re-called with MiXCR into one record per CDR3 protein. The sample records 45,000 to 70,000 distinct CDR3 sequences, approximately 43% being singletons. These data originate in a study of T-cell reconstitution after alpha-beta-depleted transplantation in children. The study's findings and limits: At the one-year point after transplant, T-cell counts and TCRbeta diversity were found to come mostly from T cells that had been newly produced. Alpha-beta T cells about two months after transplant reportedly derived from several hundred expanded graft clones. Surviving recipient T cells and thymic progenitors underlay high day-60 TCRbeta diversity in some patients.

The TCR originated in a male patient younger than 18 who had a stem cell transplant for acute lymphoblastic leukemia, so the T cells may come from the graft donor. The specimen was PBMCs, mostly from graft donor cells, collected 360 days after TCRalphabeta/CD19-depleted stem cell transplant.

CDR3 sequence: CASSQDMLGAFF. In DNA form, the CDR3 reads TGTGCCAGCAGCCAGGACATGCTAGGAGCTTTCTTT. The chain uses TRBV7-2 and TRBJ1-1; TRBD1 is a possible D gene (5 bases). Trimming cost V 5 bases and J 10 bases, with 14 bases left between them. Germline values: CDR1 SGHTA, CDR2 FQGNSA. The CDR3 is 12 residues long.